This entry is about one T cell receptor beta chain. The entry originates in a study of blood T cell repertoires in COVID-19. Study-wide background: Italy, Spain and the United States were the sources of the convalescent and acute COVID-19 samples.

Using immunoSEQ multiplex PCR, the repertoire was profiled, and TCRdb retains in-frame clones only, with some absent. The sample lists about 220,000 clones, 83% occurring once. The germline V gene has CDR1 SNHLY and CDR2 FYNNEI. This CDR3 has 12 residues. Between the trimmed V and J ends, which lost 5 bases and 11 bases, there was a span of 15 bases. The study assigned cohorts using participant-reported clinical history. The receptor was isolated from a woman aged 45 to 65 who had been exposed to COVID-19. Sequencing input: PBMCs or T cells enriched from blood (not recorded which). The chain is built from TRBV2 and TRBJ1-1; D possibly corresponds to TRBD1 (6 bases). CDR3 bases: TGTGCCAGCAGTTATATCACAGGGCCCGCTTTCTTT. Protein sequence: CASSYITGPAFF.